This record concerns one TCR beta chain sequence. Its antigen is still unknown. These data come from a study of cytomegalovirus exposure and HLA in healthy donors. The PCR was carried out with 60 Vbeta primers and 13 Jbeta primers. The method was immunoSEQ multiplex PCR; TCRdb's version includes in-frame clones alone and lacks a portion of them. This sample has some 70,000 clones, with more than 60% found just once. The V end was cut by 1 base, the J end by 7 bases, with 16 bases between. The germline CDR1 and CDR2 sequences are SGHTA and FQGNSA. There are 16 residues in the CDR3. Regarding the study as a whole: Several top significant clusters appeared, in a later analysis, to be linked to common viral pathogens. The authors excluded some V segments, including TRBV6-2 and TRBV6-3, as indistinguishable. Immune exposure information available was restricted to CMV serostatus. By a later analysis, the bulk of CMV-associated TCR beta chains appeared HLA-restricted.

The sequence derives from a male donor in good health and CMV-seropositive. The chain uses TRBV7-2 and TRBJ2-2, with D possibly TRBD1 on 5 matching bases. Sequenced: PBMCs. CDR3 sequence (DNA): TGTGCCAGCAGCTTAGAGGCCAGGGTGAATAACGGGGAGCTGTTTTTT. This gives the protein CASSLEARVNNGELFF.